This T cell receptor (beta chain) was recovered during a study of early stage breast cancer tumors. The CDR3 is made up of 15 amino acids. CDR1 and CDR2 (germline): SNHLY, FYNNEI. J was trimmed by 6 bases and V by 7 bases; bases with no gene match: 13. The protocol was immunoSEQ multiplex PCR, while the TCRdb copy is restricted to in-frame clones and leaves out a portion. The sample contains thousands of clones, roughly 75% of which appear only once. This normal breast sample came from a site roughly 1.8-4 cm away from the tumor. The rearrangement links TRBV2 to TRBJ2-5; 8 bases line up with TRBD2. The sequencing input was normal breast tissue next to the tumor. The source is a person aged 40 to 49 with breast cancer. The CDR3 nucleotides are TGTGCCAGCACCAGTAGCGGGACCACCAGACAGACCCAGTACTTC. Protein: CASTSSGTTRQTQYF. Combining the CDR3 with reference TRBV2 and TRBJ2-5 gives the whole variable domain EPEVTQTPSHQVTQMGQEVILRCVPISNHLYFYWYRQILGQKVEFLVSFYNNEISEKSEIFDDQFSVERPDGSNFTLKIRSTKLEDSAMYFCASTSSGTTRQTQYFGPGTRLLVL.